Below are 16 T cell receptor beta chains sequenced from a single sample in a study of siplizumab effects on memory and regulatory T cells. Sequencing used immunoSEQ multiplex PCR; TCRdb keeps in-frame clones, though not all of them. The table records roughly 100,000 clones, about 93% of them present only once. Source material: CD4+ T cells sorted from blood. The receptor set was obtained from a human donor in good health.

V is TRBV10-2 and J is TRBJ2-3; no clear D. Per germline, CDR1 WSHSY and CDR2 SAAADI. V was pared by 7 bases and J by 3 bases, with 8 bases between. The CDR3 sequence is 12 residues long. In nucleotides, the CDR3 is TGCGCCAGCACAGACCGGACAGATACGCAGTATTTT. This encodes CASTDRTDTQYF.

As regards this clone: Lacking the conserved final phenylalanine or tryptophan, this CDR3 likely reflects a read error. The DNA is left out, because the CDR3 cannot be placed on it with certainty; the CDR3 is given as TCRdb lists it. V and J are TRBV3-2 and TRBJ2-7; TRBD2, the table's D call, lacks a check against the DNA. TRBV3-2 is a known pseudogene. The CDR3 length is 8 residues, termini included. The CDR3 sequence: CASSQVSA.

V gene TRBV29-1 combines with J gene TRBJ2-7, with unresolved D. Germline CDR1 SQVTM, CDR2 ANQGSEA. The CDR3 loop spans 13 amino acids. V was clipped by 2 bases and J by 7 bases, with 15 bases between them. In DNA form, the CDR3 reads TGCAGCGTTGAACCAGACGGGCGTCGGGAGCAGTACTTC. This translates into CSVEPDGRREQYF.

In this sample, this clone turned up a few times. V is TRBV7-9 and J is TRBJ1-4; no clear D. V gave up 5 bases and J gave up 8 bases, with 3 bases separating them. CDR3 length equals 10 residues. The germline gives CDR1 SEHNR, CDR2 FQNEAQ (reference sequence). CDR3 amino acids: CASSHEKLFF. The CDR3, as DNA: TGTGCCAGCAGCCACGAAAAACTGTTTTTT.

The chain has TRBV28 and TRBJ2-7; a possible D gene is TRBD2 (5 bases). This CDR3 comprises 14 residues. V was clipped by 8 bases and J by 0 bases, with 14 bases between them. Per germline, CDR1 MDHEN and CDR2 SYDVKM. The CDR3 protein is CASCGEQASYEQYF. The CDR3 DNA reads as TGTGCCAGCTGTGGGGAGCAGGCCTCCTACGAGCAGTACTTC. The full variable domain, in which reference TRBV28 and TRBJ2-7 provide the parts outside the CDR3, is DVKVTQSSRYLVKRTGEKVFLECVQDMDHENMFWYRQDPGLGLRLIYFSYDVKMKEKGDIPEGYSVSREKKERFSLILESASTNQTSMYLCASCGEQASYEQYFGPGTRLTVT.

The chain recombines TRBV4-1 with TRBJ1-1; TRBD1 is a possible D gene (6 bases). The CDR3 is made up of 15 amino acids. Trimming stripped 4 bases from V and 4 bases from J, with 16 bases between. Germline CDR1 reads MGHRA; CDR2 reads YSYEKL. CDR3 sequence: CASSLTPGQPTEAFF. The CDR3 DNA reads as TGCGCCAGCAGCCTTACCCCCGGACAGCCCACTGAAGCTTTCTTT.

V and J are TRBV30 and TRBJ1-6; no clear D. From germline, CDR1 is GTSNPN and CDR2 SVGIG (reference sequence). The CDR3 totals 13 residues. The V end lost 4 bases, the J end lost 3 bases, and 7 bases lay between the germline ends. In nucleotides, the CDR3 is TGTGCCTGGAATAGCGACTATAATTCACCCCTCCACTTT. Its translation is CAWNSDYNSPLHF.

This clone was counted once. The V call is TRBV11-3, the J call TRBJ1-1, with D unresolved. The CDR3 is made up of 14 amino acids. The germline V gene encodes CDR1 SGHNT and CDR2 YENEEA. The V end lost 1 base, the J end lost 3 bases, and 9 bases lay between the germline ends. CDR3 in amino acids: CASSLAEGDTEAFF. The CDR3 coding sequence is TGTGCCAGCAGCTTAGCGGAGGGAGACACTGAAGCTTTCTTT.

The chain combines TRBV7-2 with TRBJ2-5; 10 bases agree with TRBD1. CDR3 size: 17 residues. CDR1 and CDR2 (germline): SGHTA, FQGNSA. The junction had 9 bases not matched to a gene; V was cut back by 1 base and J by 4 bases. The CDR3 bases are TGTGCCAGCAGCTTAGGCCCTTACCGGGACAGGGGAGAGACCCAGTACTTC. This codes for CASSLGPYRDRGETQYF. The full variable domain, its missing parts supplied by reference TRBV7-2 and TRBJ2-5, is GAGVSQSPSNKVTEKGKDVELRCDPISGHTALYWYRQSLGQGLEFLIYFQGNSAPDKSGLPSDRFSAERTGGSVSTLTIQRTQQEDSAVYLCASSLGPYRDRGETQYFGPGTRLLVL.

This chain joins TRBV7-3 and TRBJ1-1; D remains unclear. The length of the CDR3 is 13 residues. Trimming left V 5 bases short and J 11 bases short, with 18 bases between. Germline V gene data show CDR1 as SGHTA and CDR2 as FQGTGA. The DNA for the CDR3 is TGTGCCAGCAGCCCCACCTTAAGGGATCGCGCTTTCTTT. Translating it yields CASSPTLRDRAFF.

This rearrangement joins TRBV5-4 to TRBJ2-7, with 8 bases that match TRBD2. V shed 4 bases, J shed 1 base, and the junction held 10 bases outside the gene matches. CDR1 SGHNT and CDR2 YYREEE come from the germline V gene (reference sequence). This CDR3 is 16 amino acids long. For the CDR3, the DNA is TGTGCCAGCAGCCCGGGTGGGTTAGCGGGATCCTACGAGCAGTACTTC. It specifies CASSPGGLAGSYEQYF.

This clone has a handful of counts. V and J are TRBV9 and TRBJ1-1; unclear D gene. The CDR3 contains 13 residues. Germline V CDR1 and CDR2: SGDLS, YYNGEE. V lost 0 bases to trimming and J lost 9 bases, with 12 bases between them. CDR3: CASSVGSVGKAFF. Here the CDR3 DNA reads TGTGCCAGCAGCGTAGGATCTGTAGGGAAAGCTTTCTTT. Full variable domain (rest looked up from reference TRBV9 and TRBJ1-1): DSGVTQTPKHLITATGQRVTLRCSPRSGDLSVYWYQQSLDQGLQFLIQYYNGEERAKGNILERFSAQQFPDLHSELNLSSLELGDSALYFCASSVGSVGKAFFGQGTRLTVV.

The V call is TRBV5-1, the J call TRBJ2-3; no reliable D call. CDR1 SGHRS and CDR2 YFSETQ come from the germline V gene. V was shortened by 1 base and J by 1 base, with 10 bases between the two germline ends. The CDR3 is 15 residues long. CDR3 sequence reads: CASSLMGIGTDTQYF. The CDR3 bases are TGCGCCAGCAGCTTGATGGGGATAGGCACAGATACGCAGTATTTT. Full variable domain (outside the CDR3, taken from reference TRBV5-1 and TRBJ2-3): KAGVTQTPRYLIKTRGQQVTLSCSPISGHRSVSWYQQTPGQGLQFLFEYFSETQRNKGNFPGRFSGRQFSNSRSEMNVSTLELGDSALYLCASSLMGIGTDTQYFGPGTRLTVL.

The chain couples TRBV19 to TRBJ2-3; D unresolved. CDR1 is LNHDA and CDR2 is SQIVND in the germline V gene (reference sequence). There are 16 residues in the CDR3. With 5 bases removed from V and 4 bases from J, the gap between germline ends came to 19 bases. CDR3 residues: CASSLSQAITADTQYF. As DNA, the CDR3 is TGTGCCAGTAGTCTTTCCCAGGCGATTACAGCAGATACGCAGTATTTT.

This chain links TRBV7-8 with TRBJ1-5, with D tentatively TRBD1 (5 bases). V was shortened by 1 base and J by 3 bases, with 7 bases between the two germline ends. From germline, CDR1 is SGHVS and CDR2 FQNEAQ. The CDR3 extends over 14 amino acids. The CDR3 bases are TGTGCCAGCAGCTTAGGGACACCCAATCAGCCCCAGCATTTT. Its protein is CASSLGTPNQPQHF. Based on the CDR3 plus reference TRBV7-8 and TRBJ1-5, the full variable domain is GAGVSQSPRYKVAKRGQDVALRCDPISGHVSLFWYQQALGQGPEFLTYFQNEAQLDKSGLPSDRFFAERPEGSVSTLKIQRTQQEDSAVYLCASSLGTPNQPQHFGDGTRLSIL.

This chain connects TRBV18 to TRBJ1-2; no clear D gene. V dropped 1 base and J dropped 4 bases, with 10 bases sitting between them. The CDR3 is 14 amino acids. Per germline, CDR1 KGHSH and CDR2 LQKENI. CDR3 nucleotide sequence: TGTGCCAGCTCACCACAGGCCCTTCCCTATGGCTACACCTTC. Its translation: CASSPQALPYGYTF.